Shown below are 5 T cell receptor beta chains from a single sample sequenced in a study of Ad26.COV2.S vaccination and SARS-CoV-2 variants (dated by TCRdb to the early 2020s). Preparation of the library involved the immunoSEQ multiplex PCR assay. What TCRdb holds here is the immuneACCESS table cut down to in-frame rearrangements. Part of the clones is not present; checked against another copy, under half of the missing clones reflect an unresolved V gene, and the others are unexplained. Present in this sample are 510,000 or so clones, around 85% of which were seen just once. 10% to 15% of the sample is in the top ten clones. Interpreted using the paper, the treatment or condition label stands for: roughly 20 received Ad26.COV2.S at low or high dose, single or two shots; roughly 5 received placebo; per-sample allocation not given. For vaccine and placebo recipients, the sequenced repertoires came from samples collected on day 63 after the first injection.

The specimen was peripheral blood, collected in a trial of Ad26.COV2.S vaccine versus placebo. These receptors were taken from a person between 18 and 60 years old who received the Ad26.COV2.S COVID-19 vaccine or a placebo.

V and J are TRBV7-8 and TRBJ1-5, with no clear D. The germline gives CDR1 SGHVS, CDR2 FQNEAQ. The V and J ends lost 2 bases and 2 bases respectively, with 7 bases between them. This CDR3 is 14 amino acids long. The CDR3: CASSLREGNQPQHF. The CDR3 DNA follows: TGTGCCAGCAGCTTAAGGGAGGGCAATCAGCCCCAGCATTTT.

This chain joins TRBV19 and TRBJ1-5; 7 nucleotides line up with TRBD1. Germline lookup yields CDR1 LNHDA and CDR2 SQIVND (reference sequence). The CDR3 covers 14 residues. Trimming removed 8 bases from V and 4 bases from J; junction bases left unmatched: 8. Here the CDR3 reads CASSGTVPNQPQHF. The CDR3 DNA is TGTGCCAGTTCCGGGACAGTCCCGAATCAGCCCCAGCATTTT. Full variable domain (outside the CDR3, taken from reference TRBV19 and TRBJ1-5): DGGITQSPKYLFRKEGQNVTLSCEQNLNHDAMYWYRQDPGQGLRLIYYSQIVNDFQKGDIAEGYSVSREKKESFPLTVTSAQKNPTAFYLCASSGTVPNQPQHFGDGTRLSIL.

V is TRBV19 and J is TRBJ2-6; perhaps TRBD2 as D (6 bases). In germline, CDR1 is LNHDA, CDR2 SQIVND (reference sequence). This CDR3 comprises 15 residues. With 7 bases removed from V and 0 bases from J, the gap between germline ends came to 10 bases. CDR3 region: CASMFGGSGANVLTF. CDR3 bases: TGTGCCAGTATGTTCGGGGGCTCTGGGGCCAACGTCCTGACTTTC.

This rearrangement joins TRBV2 to TRBJ2-5, with TRBD2 identical over 8 bases. V lost 9 bases to trimming and J lost 1 base; unmatched junction nucleotides: 4. The CDR3 loop spans 13 amino acids. CDR1 SNHLY and CDR2 FYNNEI come from the germline V gene. This chain's CDR3 is CASHTSGQETQYF. In nucleotides, the CDR3 is TGTGCCAGTCATACTAGCGGCCAAGAGACCCAGTACTTC.

This rearrangement joins TRBV27 to TRBJ1-3; no firm D call. V was clipped by 5 bases and J by 0 bases, with 8 bases between them. The CDR3 spans 14 residues. Germline values: CDR1 MNHEY, CDR2 SMNVEV (reference sequence). CDR3 loop: CASSPISSGNTIYF. The CDR3 DNA follows: TGTGCCAGCAGTCCCATCAGCTCTGGAAACACCATATATTTT.